Given below is one T cell receptor beta chain in context. This clonotype has at least ten counts. The antigen it recognizes is unknown. No base quality values were provided; no much bigger clone lies one nucleotide off. The sample is drawn from a study of CD8+CD57+ T cells in acquired aplastic anemia (dated by TCRdb to between 2017 and 2018). Regarding the research as a whole: A mean of about 3.2 ug of DNA, ranging from roughly 0.17 to 30 ug, was extracted from sorted CD4+ and CD8+ cells. CD8+CD57+ expansion was defined as frequency above the mean frequency observed in healthy subjects. General conclusions and limits of the study: Roughly 29 CD8+ CDR3 sequences were found to be shared between patients and controls, but these sequences appeared to be highly expressed in patients and within the immunodominant clones of the patients. No significant difference in CD8+ Simpson's diversity was found between patients and healthy controls (P=0.060).

The germline ends are 16 bases apart after V is trimmed by 1 base and J by 9 bases. Per the germline V gene, SGHDN is the CDR1 and FVKESK is the CDR2. The CDR3 goes from the cysteine to the phenylalanine over 14 residues. Only CDR3 DNA is held: 42 bases, read in frame from base 1. Expansion of CD8+CD57+ cells had been shown by flow cytometry in the patients chosen for sequencing. Every patient had a diagnosis of severe acquired aplastic anemia based on International Study of Aplastic Anemia and Agranulocytosis and Camitta criteria. At the time blood was sampled, none of the patients had received any therapy. The study deep-sequenced TCR repertoires of sorted CD4+ and CD8+ blood T cells from severe aplastic anemia patients and healthy subjects. Patients were enrolled under clinicaltrials.gov protocols 00001620, 01623167, 00001397, 00071045, 00081523 and 00961064 in the USA. Ficoll-Paque density gradient centrifugation was used to isolate peripheral blood mononuclear cells. Before DNA extraction, CD4+ and CD8+ T cells were sorted by FACS or by magnetic beads.

Genomic DNA served as template for TCR beta VDJ combination and CDR3 sequence profiling. An Illumina HiSeq 2000 was the platform used for TCR repertoire sequencing. For the original study's pipeline: Repertoire assessment relied on Simpson's diversity index, CDR3 size and DJ length profiles, and TRBV/TRBJ rearrangement plots. The immunodominant clone was defined as the most abundant DNA sequence in deep sequencing data. CDR3 amino acid sequences were screened for sharing across subjects and compared with published repertoires and the VDJdb database. TCRdb applied fastp at Q25 and MiXCR to the public reads, then kept only in-frame beta chains. Every CDR3 protein is listed once, alongside the most common genes and DNA of its rows. TCRdb's processing, not the study's, gives the V and J calls here. A total of about 470,000 distinct CDR3 sequences appear in this sample, roughly 34% of them only once. The ten largest clones take up 0.82% of the sample.

The receptor chain draws on TRBV14 and TRBJ2-7; a tentative D match to TRBD1 spans 5 bases. This clonotype was obtained from a human donor with aplastic anemia. Sequencing was done on a sample of sorted CD4+, CD8+, or CD8+CD57+ T cells (not recorded which) from PBMCs. The encoded CDR3 is CASSQGGVQGVQYF. The DNA sequence reads TGTGCCAGCAGCCAAGGTGGGGTGCAAGGGGTGCAGTACTTC.